The 32 T cell receptor beta chains given below trace back to one sample, sequenced in a study of control samples from healthy donors and cancer patients (dated by TCRdb to about 2020). Library creation used the immunoSEQ multiplex PCR assay. The source is immuneACCESS, and TCRdb retained only in-frame sequences with V and J called. Part of the clones is not carried over; for the studies checked, unresolved V genes explain less than half of this, and the remainder is unexplained. This sample gives some 13,000 clones in total; roughly 79% of them show up just once. The top ten constitute 7.5% to 9% of the sample. Specimen: formalin-fixed, paraffin-embedded tissue. These receptors were taken from a male donor with melanoma.

This clone was seen more than once but under ten times. The V and J genes are TRBV19 and TRBJ2-5; D possibly uses TRBD1 or TRBD2 (5 bases each). CDR1 is LNHDA, CDR2 SQIVND, per germline (reference sequence). The CDR3 runs to 14 residues. Deletions cut 4 bases from V and 3 bases from J, with 12 bases between. This chain's CDR3 is CASSNARGKETQYF. The CDR3 nucleotides are TGTGCCAGTAGTAACGCACGGGGCAAAGAGACCCAGTACTTC.

This sequence joins TRBV3-1 (or the pseudogene TRBV3-2) and TRBJ1-6; TRBD1 matches 7 bases. Germline V lookup: CDR1 LGHDT, CDR2 YNNKEL (reference sequence). The CDR3 covers 16 residues. The V and J ends lost 1 base and 5 bases, in that order; junction bases with no gene match: 5. The CDR3 here is CASSQGVTGNNSPLHF. The CDR3 DNA reads as TGTGCCAGCAGCCAAGGGGTGACAGGGAATAATTCACCCCTCCACTTT.

Within the sample, this clone is large. Other DNA sequences from this sample encode an identical CDR3 as well. The chain has TRBV11-2 and TRBJ1-2; TRBD1 matches at 8 bases. Per germline, CDR1 SGHAT and CDR2 FQNNGV. The CDR3 has 13 residues. The junction had 5 bases not matched to a gene; V was cut back by 5 bases and J by 6 bases. CDR3 nucleotides: TGTGCCAGCAGCGTGGACAGGGTCGATGGCTACACCTTC. It specifies CASSVDRVDGYTF.

The J gene is TRBJ2-1, the V gene TRBV7-9; D perhaps matches TRBD1 (5 bases). Trimming shortened V by 3 bases and J by 4 bases, and 7 bases separated the two germline ends. This CDR3 spans 13 amino acids. The V gene's germline CDR1 is SEHNR and CDR2 FQNEAQ (reference sequence). The CDR3, as DNA: TGTGCCAGCAGCTTGGGGCAGTACAATGAGCAGTTCTTC. Protein: CASSLGQYNEQFF.

Concerning this clone itself: One end of the junction varies from germline; a read error may be responsible. CDR3 loop: CASSLDTGSYNEQFF. CDR3 nucleotides: TGTGCCAGCAGCTTAGATACAGGGTCCTATAATGAGCAGTTCTTC. The gene calls are TRBV7-2 and TRBJ2-1, with a possible D match to TRBD1 (6 bases). Germline CDR1 and CDR2: SGHTA and FQGNSA. CDR3 length: 15 amino acids.

This chain connects TRBV9 to TRBJ2-7, with 10 bases lining up with TRBD1. J lost 1 base, V lost 4 bases, and 11 bases had no gene match. Germline CDR1 and CDR2: SGDLS and YYNGEE. The CDR3 loop spans 17 amino acids. The CDR3 coding sequence is TGTGCCAGCAGCCCTTCTTCGGGACAGGGGTTTTCCTACGAGCAGTACTTC. This encodes CASSPSSGQGFSYEQYF. Looking up the rest from reference TRBV9 and TRBJ2-7 gives the full variable domain: DSGVTQTPKHLITATGQRVTLRCSPRSGDLSVYWYQQSLDQGLQFLIQYYNGEERAKGNILERFSAQQFPDLHSELNLSSLELGDSALYFCASSPSSGQGFSYEQYFGPGTRLTVT.

The rearrangement links TRBV9 to TRBJ2-5; 8 positions match TRBD2. The CDR3 is made up of 17 amino acids. The junction had 9 bases not matched to a gene; V was cut back by 0 bases and J by 2 bases. Per the germline V gene, CDR1 is SGDLS and CDR2 is YYNGEE. This CDR3 reads CASSVGPSGGPQETQYF. CDR3 nucleotides: TGTGCCAGCAGCGTAGGTCCCAGCGGGGGTCCTCAAGAGACCCAGTACTTC.

By share of the sample, this clone is medium-sized. The rearrangement uses TRBV7-6 and TRBJ2-2; 11 nucleotides agree with TRBD1. Losses at the gene ends were 5 bases for V and 6 bases for J; bases not matched to a gene: 8. This CDR3 has 16 residues. CDR1 and CDR2 (germline): SGHVS, FNYEAQ. CDR3 coding DNA: TGTGCCAGCAGCACCCAGACGGGACAGGGGGCCGGGGAGCTGTTTTTT. Translated: CASSTQTGQGAGELFF.

V and J are TRBV19 and TRBJ1-6; TRBD1 agrees at 8 bases. V shed 9 bases and J 4 bases; nucleotides not matched to a gene: 5. This CDR3 has 14 amino acids. CDR1 and CDR2 (germline): LNHDA, SQIVND (reference sequence). As DNA, the CDR3 is TGTGCCAGCGGTGACAGGGGATATAATTCACCCCTCCACTTT. Translated, it gives CASGDRGYNSPLHF.

The V and J genes are TRBV6-6 and TRBJ2-5; 10 bases match TRBD1. From germline, CDR1 is MNHNY and CDR2 SVGAGI (reference sequence). Losses at the gene ends were 5 bases for V and 0 bases for J; bases not matched to a gene: 6. CDR3 length: 16 amino acids. The CDR3 DNA is TGTGCCAGCAGTCCTACGGGACAGGGGTACCAAGAGACCCAGTACTTC. This sequence encodes CASSPTGQGYQETQYF.

The J gene is TRBJ1-2, the V gene TRBV14; TRBD1 might be the D (5 bases). The ends were cut back, 0 bases at V and 6 bases at J, with 17 bases in the middle. The CDR3 is made up of 16 amino acids. Germline CDR1 and CDR2: SGHDN and FVKESK. CDR3: CASSQESPRGGDGYTF. CDR3 in DNA: TGTGCCAGCAGCCAAGAAAGCCCGCGGGGGGGAGATGGCTACACCTTC.

This chain joins TRBV5-5 and TRBJ2-1, with 10 bases matching TRBD1. Trimming removed 4 bases from V and 0 bases from J; junction bases left unmatched: 4. CDR1 is SGHKS and CDR2 is YYEKEE in the germline V gene (reference sequence). This CDR3 has 16 residues. The CDR3 bases are TGTGCCAGCAGCCCGGGACAGGGGAGCTCCTACAATGAGCAGTTCTTC. It is translated as CASSPGQGSSYNEQFF.

The genes are TRBV9 and TRBJ1-1; no clear D. Germline V lookup: CDR1 SGDLS, CDR2 YYNGEE. The CDR3 sequence is 13 residues long. Between the trimmed V and J ends, which lost 5 bases and 0 bases, there was a span of 8 bases. The CDR3: CASSREMNTEAFF. CDR3 nucleotides: TGTGCCAGCAGTAGAGAGATGAACACTGAAGCTTTCTTT.

This clone was seen more than once but under ten times. The gene calls are TRBV7-6 and TRBJ2-2; the D gene is possibly TRBD2 (6 bases). V gave up 3 bases and J gave up 0 bases, with 8 bases separating them. Germline CDR1 and CDR2: SGHVS and FNYEAQ. CDR3 size: 15 residues. The CDR3: CASSLGLANTGELFF. The CDR3 DNA reads as TGTGCCAGCAGCTTGGGACTGGCGAACACCGGGGAGCTGTTTTTT.

The chain is built from TRBV18 and TRBJ1-5; perhaps TRBD1 as D (5 bases). The germline V and J ends were trimmed by 3 bases and 1 base, with 7 bases remaining between them. Germline V lookup: CDR1 KGHSH, CDR2 LQKENI. This CDR3 has 14 residues. The CDR3 DNA sequence: TGTGCCAGCTCACCGGGGCCAAGCAATCAGCCCCAGCATTTT. Its protein product is CASSPGPSNQPQHF.

V and J are TRBV4-1 and TRBJ2-5, with D perhaps matching TRBD2 (6 bases). The CDR3 runs 15 residues. CDR1 MGHRA and CDR2 YSYEKL come from the germline V gene. V lost 4 bases, J lost 0 bases, and 12 bases lay in between. The CDR3 reads CASSPPGEYQETQYF. The CDR3 DNA reads TGCGCCAGCAGCCCCCCGGGGGAGTACCAAGAGACCCAGTACTTC.

This chain connects TRBV7-2 to TRBJ1-3; possibly TRBD1 for D (5 bases). The V gene's germline CDR1 is SGHTA and CDR2 FQGNSA. Trimming pared 2 bases from V and 4 bases from J, leaving 15 bases between. The CDR3 covers 16 residues. The CDR3: CASSLSEGNSGNTIYF. DNA of the CDR3: TGTGCCAGCAGCTTATCAGAGGGGAACTCCGGAAACACCATATATTTT.

This chain joins TRBV5-1 and TRBJ1-1; D is perhaps TRBD1 (6 bases). V was clipped by 4 bases and J by 1 base, with 14 bases between them. The CDR3 runs to 15 residues. Looked up from germline, CDR1 is SGHRS and CDR2 is YFSETQ. CDR3: CASSSTGTTNTEAFF. Here the CDR3 DNA reads TGCGCCAGCAGCAGCACCGGGACAACGAACACTGAAGCTTTCTTT.

This chain connects TRBV2 to TRBJ2-6, with TRBD2 as a possible D gene (5 bases). The CDR3 is 16 residues long. V was cut by 4 bases and J by 0 bases, with 10 bases left in between. Germline V gene sequence: CDR1 SNHLY, CDR2 FYNNEI. The CDR3 protein is CASSGVGSSGANVLTF. The DNA for the CDR3 is TGTGCCAGCAGTGGGGTTGGGAGCTCTGGGGCCAACGTCCTGACTTTC.

This clone was seen a handful of times. The genes are TRBV19 and TRBJ1-2; D uncertain. Germline CDR1 and CDR2: LNHDA and SQIVND (reference sequence). This CDR3 is 12 amino acids long. With 5 bases removed from V and 6 bases from J, the gap between germline ends came to 10 bases. For the CDR3, the DNA is TGTGCCAGTAGTCTTTTGGGAGATGGCTACACCTTC. Translated: CASSLLGDGYTF.

The count of this clone is one. The chain joins TRBV6-6 to TRBJ2-7; D unresolved. Looked up from germline, CDR1 is MNHNY and CDR2 is SVGAGI (reference sequence). The CDR3 consists of 13 residues. V gave up 7 bases and J gave up 6 bases, with 16 bases separating them. DNA for the CDR3: TGTGCCAGCACCTCACCTGGCACGGCCGAGCAGTACTTC. Protein sequence: CASTSPGTAEQYF.

The chain recombines TRBV4-2 with TRBJ2-5; perhaps TRBD2 as D (6 bases). Between the trimmed V and J ends, which lost 4 bases and 5 bases, there was a span of 20 bases. Germline V CDR1 and CDR2: LGHNA, YNFKEQ. The CDR3 is 16 amino acids. The CDR3, as DNA: TGTGCCAGCAGCCTCCTTACGGGGGAAAGCCGGGAGACCCAGTACTTC. It translates to CASSLLTGESRETQYF.

V gene TRBV12-5 combines with J gene TRBJ2-2; TRBD1 aligns across 8 bases. The CDR3 has 16 amino acids. From germline, CDR1 is LGHNT and CDR2 FRNRAP. The trim removed 0 bases at V and 6 bases at J, leaving 6 bases unmatched. CDR3 region: CASGLVRGTGSGELFF. The CDR3 DNA reads TGTGCTAGTGGTTTGGTACGGGGGACAGGATCCGGGGAGCTGTTTTTT.

This clone is termed medium-sized. The V gene is TRBV6-5, the J gene TRBJ1-2, with 9 bases identical to TRBD1. Germline values: CDR1 MNHEY, CDR2 SVGAGI. CDR3 size: 12 residues. Trimming cost V 6 bases and J 8 bases; bases outside gene matches: 4. CDR3 sequence: CASSRGTGGYTF. For the CDR3, the DNA is TGTGCCAGCAGCCGCGGGACAGGGGGCTACACCTTC.

The rearrangement links TRBV29-1 to TRBJ2-1, with 8 bases lining up with TRBD1. The CDR3 consists of 14 residues. Germline V lookup: CDR1 SQVTM, CDR2 ANQGSEA. The V gene end was trimmed by 4 bases and the J gene end by 7 bases; junction bases not matched to a gene: 9. In nucleotides, the CDR3 is TGCAGCGTTGTCGTCAGGGGGCACGTGAATGAGCAGTTCTTC. Amino acids: CSVVVRGHVNEQFF.

V and J are TRBV5-6 and TRBJ2-3, with D unresolved. Between the trimmed V and J ends, which lost 0 bases and 0 bases, there was a span of 5 bases. Germline V lookup: CDR1 SGHDT, CDR2 YYEEEE. The length of the CDR3 is 14 residues. The CDR3 DNA follows: TGTGCCAGCAGCTTGGACGGAAGCACAGATACGCAGTATTTT. Its protein is CASSLDGSTDTQYF. The entire variable domain, with the rest obtained from reference TRBV5-6 and TRBJ2-3, is as follows: DAGVTQSPTHLIKTRGQQVTLRCSPKSGHDTVSWYQQALGQGPQFIFQYYEEEERQRGNFPDRFSGHQFPNYSSELNVNALLLGDSALYLCASSLDGSTDTQYFGPGTRLTVL.

V gene TRBV5-1 combines with J gene TRBJ2-1, with no clear D. Germline V gene lookup returns CDR1 SGHRS and CDR2 YFSETQ. V dropped 0 bases and J dropped 2 bases, with 6 bases sitting between them. The CDR3 extends over 14 amino acids. The CDR3 DNA follows: TGCGCCAGCAGCTTGGACCAGCCCTACAATGAGCAGTTCTTC. This translates into CASSLDQPYNEQFF.

The genes are TRBV10-3 and TRBJ2-7, with 7 bases aligning to TRBD2. CDR3 length: 12 amino acids. Losses at the gene ends were 10 bases for V and 1 base for J; bases not matched to a gene: 4. Germline V CDR1 and CDR2: ENHRY, SYGVKD. In DNA form, the CDR3 reads TGTGCCACCCAGGGAGGGTCCTACGAGCAGTACTTC. Translation: CATQGGSYEQYF.

As to this clone: This likely comes from a read error, as the CDR3 has no conserved phenylalanine or tryptophan at its end. The limits of the CDR3 on the DNA are not certain, so only TCRdb's listed CDR3 is given. The rearrangement links TRBV6-4 to TRBJ2-7; the table's D call TRBD2 went unverified against the DNA. The CDR3 comprises 12 residues, both ends counted. Looked up from germline, CDR1 is MRHNA and CDR2 is SNTAGT. CDR3 sequence reads: CASKAGGPFLLL.

The chain carries TRBV3-1 (or the pseudogene TRBV3-2) and TRBJ2-5; 9 nucleotides agree with TRBD2. CDR1 is LGHDT, CDR2 YNNKEL, per germline (reference sequence). The J segment lost 5 bases and the V segment lost 0 bases, leaving 4 bases of the junction unmatched. The CDR3 has 15 residues. CDR3: CASSQDGLARETQYF. Here the CDR3 DNA reads TGTGCCAGCAGCCAAGACGGACTAGCGAGGGAGACCCAGTACTTC.

The genes are TRBV7-9 and TRBJ1-1; D may be TRBD1 (6 bases). This CDR3 is 15 amino acids long. Germline-derived CDR1 and CDR2 are SEHNR and FQNEAQ (reference sequence). V was cut by 5 bases and J by 4 bases, with 17 bases left in between. DNA for the CDR3: TGTGCCAGCAGCCCTTCTCTGGGGGCGGGCACTGAAGCTTTCTTT. It specifies CASSPSLGAGTEAFF.

This CDR3 is CASSVDPIASYEQYF. CDR3 bases: TGTGCCAGCAGCGTAGACCCGATCGCGTCCTACGAGCAGTACTTC. The gene calls are TRBV9 and TRBJ2-7, with unresolved D. There are 15 residues in the CDR3. Germline V lookup: CDR1 SGDLS, CDR2 YYNGEE. The V end was cut by 0 bases, the J end by 1 base, with 11 bases between. The entire variable domain, with the rest obtained from reference TRBV9 and TRBJ2-7, is as follows: DSGVTQTPKHLITATGQRVTLRCSPRSGDLSVYWYQQSLDQGLQFLIQYYNGEERAKGNILERFSAQQFPDLHSELNLSSLELGDSALYFCASSVDPIASYEQYFGPGTRLTVT.